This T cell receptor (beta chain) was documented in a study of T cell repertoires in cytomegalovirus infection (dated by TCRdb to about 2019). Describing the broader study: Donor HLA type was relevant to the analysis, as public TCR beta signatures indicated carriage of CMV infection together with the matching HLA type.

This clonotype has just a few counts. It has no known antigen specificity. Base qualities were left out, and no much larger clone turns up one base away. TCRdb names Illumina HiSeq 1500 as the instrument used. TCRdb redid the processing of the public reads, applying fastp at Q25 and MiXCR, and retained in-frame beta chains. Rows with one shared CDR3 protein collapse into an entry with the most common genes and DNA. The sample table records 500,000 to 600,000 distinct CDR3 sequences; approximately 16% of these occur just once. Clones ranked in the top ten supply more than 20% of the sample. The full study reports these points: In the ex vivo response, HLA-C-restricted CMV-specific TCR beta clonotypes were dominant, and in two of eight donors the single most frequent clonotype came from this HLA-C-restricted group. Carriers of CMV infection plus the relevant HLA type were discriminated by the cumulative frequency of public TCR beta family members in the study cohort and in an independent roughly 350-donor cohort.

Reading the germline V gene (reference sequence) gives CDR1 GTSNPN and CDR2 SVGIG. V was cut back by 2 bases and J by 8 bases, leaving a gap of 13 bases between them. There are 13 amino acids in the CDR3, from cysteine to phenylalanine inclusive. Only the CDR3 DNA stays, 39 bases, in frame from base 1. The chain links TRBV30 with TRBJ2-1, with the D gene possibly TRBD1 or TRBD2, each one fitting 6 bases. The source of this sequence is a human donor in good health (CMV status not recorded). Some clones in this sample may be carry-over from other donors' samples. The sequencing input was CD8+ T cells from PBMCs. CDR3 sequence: CAWSLGASDEQFF. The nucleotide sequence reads TGTGCCTGGAGTCTGGGGGCTAGCGATGAGCAGTTCTTC.